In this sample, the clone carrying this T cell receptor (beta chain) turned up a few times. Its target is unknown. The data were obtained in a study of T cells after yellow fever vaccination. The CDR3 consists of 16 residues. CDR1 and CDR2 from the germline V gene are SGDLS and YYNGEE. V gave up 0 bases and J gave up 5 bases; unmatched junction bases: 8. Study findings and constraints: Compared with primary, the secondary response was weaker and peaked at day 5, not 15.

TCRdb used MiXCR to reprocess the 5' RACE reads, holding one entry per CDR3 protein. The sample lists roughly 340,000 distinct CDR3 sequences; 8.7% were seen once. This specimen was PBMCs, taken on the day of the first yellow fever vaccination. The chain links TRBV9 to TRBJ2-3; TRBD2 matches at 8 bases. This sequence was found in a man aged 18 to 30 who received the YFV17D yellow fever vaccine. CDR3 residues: CASSVEVSGVLDTQYF. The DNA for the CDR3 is TGTGCCAGCAGCGTAGAGGTTAGCGGGGTACTAGATACGCAGTATTTT.